The 16 T cell receptor beta chains below come from one sample, sequenced in a study of T cell responses to AZD1222 COVID-19 vaccine. Method: immunoSEQ multiplex PCR; TCRdb's copy keeps in-frame clones and lacks some. The data hold 200,000 to 250,000 clones, with roughly 91% observed a single time. Sequencing was performed on peripheral blood, taken on day 0 of MenACWY control vaccination. Receptors originate from an adult in good health.

The chain links TRBV27 to TRBJ2-7, with 8 bases that match TRBD1. In germline, CDR1 is MNHEY, CDR2 SMNVEV (reference sequence). After removal of 6 bases from V and 5 bases from J, the junction contained 6 bases not matched to a gene. The CDR3 loop spans 13 amino acids. The CDR3 protein is CASRTDRAHEQYF. In DNA form, the CDR3 reads TGTGCCAGCAGAACGGACAGGGCCCACGAGCAGTACTTC.

The chain uses TRBV5-1 and TRBJ1-2; 8 bases are shared with TRBD1. Germline CDR1 and CDR2: SGHRS and YFSETQ. Trimming removed 4 bases from V and 2 bases from J; junction bases left unmatched: 4. The CDR3 has 14 residues. CDR3 bases: TGCGCCAGCAGCAGACGGACAGGGAACTATGGCTACACCTTC. Its protein product is CASSRRTGNYGYTF.

The genes are TRBV9 and TRBJ1-6; possibly TRBD1 for D (5 bases). V was clipped by 3 bases and J by 6 bases, with 13 bases between them. There are 15 residues in the CDR3. The germline gives CDR1 SGDLS, CDR2 YYNGEE. This CDR3 is CASSALDGANSPLHF. For the CDR3, the DNA is TGTGCCAGCAGCGCGCTCGACGGGGCTAATTCACCCCTCCACTTT.

The V gene is TRBV29-1, the J gene TRBJ2-3, with unresolved D. Between the trimmed V and J ends, which lost 4 bases and 6 bases, there was a span of 11 bases. The CDR3 contains 12 residues. From germline, CDR1 is SQVTM and CDR2 ANQGSEA. The CDR3 region is CSVGQNADTQYF. The CDR3 DNA reads as TGCAGCGTTGGGCAAAACGCCGATACGCAGTATTTT.

The J gene is TRBJ1-4, the V gene TRBV10-1; D is unresolved. The germline CDR1 and CDR2 sequences are WNHNN and SYGVQD (reference sequence). Trimming took 0 bases from V and 8 from J, leaving 7 bases between them. This CDR3 region has 13 residues. This CDR3 reads CASSESIGEKLFF. As DNA, the CDR3 is TGCGCCAGCAGTGAGTCGATAGGAGAAAAACTGTTTTTT.

Worth noting for this clone: One junction end disagrees with the germline gene, perhaps due to a read error. The rearrangement joins TRBV10-3 to TRBJ2-6, with D unclear. There are 14 residues in the CDR3. Germline V gene sequence: CDR1 ENHRY, CDR2 SYGVKD. CDR3 residues: CAVRDSSGANVLTF. In DNA form, the CDR3 reads TGTGCCGTCAGAGACTCCTCCGGGGCCAACGTCCTGACTTTC.

The CDR3 is CAWTLDRGGLREQYF. CDR3 nucleotides: TGTGCCTGGACACTCGACAGGGGAGGTCTACGAGAGCAGTACTTC. This chain links TRBV30 with TRBJ2-7; 8 bases match TRBD1. Germline V CDR1 and CDR2: GTSNPN, SVGIG (reference sequence). The V and J ends lost 4 bases and 7 bases, in that order; junction bases with no gene match: 15. The CDR3 length is 15 residues.

The chain employs TRBV11-3 and TRBJ2-1, with 7 bases identical to TRBD1. V was pared by 5 bases and J by 7 bases, with 14 bases of the junction left unmatched. Germline V gives CDR1 SGHNT, CDR2 YENEEA. The CDR3 loop spans 16 amino acids. CDR3 nucleotides: TGTGCCAGCAGCAAATCTCTGACAGGGAACCTGAATGAGCAGTTCTTC. Protein product: CASSKSLTGNLNEQFF.

The J gene is TRBJ1-1, the V gene TRBV27; unclear D gene. Per the germline V gene, CDR1 is MNHEY and CDR2 is SMNVEV (reference sequence). The CDR3 is 14 amino acids. V was trimmed by 6 bases and J by 6 bases, leaving 17 bases between them. The CDR3 protein is CASSDRAPLAEAFF. The CDR3 nucleotides read TGTGCCAGCAGCGACCGGGCCCCTTTGGCTGAAGCTTTCTTT.

The chain is built from TRBV28 and TRBJ1-2; D is perhaps TRBD1 (5 bases). Germline V gene sequence: CDR1 MDHEN, CDR2 SYDVKM. CDR3 length equals 15 residues. The V gene lost 7 bases and the J gene lost 8 bases, with 23 bases spanning the gap. CDR3 in amino acids: CASTPTSGSGQGYTF. The CDR3 nucleotides read TGTGCCAGCACTCCTACCTCGGGTTCGGGGCAAGGCTACACCTTC.

This clone was picked up one time. This rearrangement joins TRBV5-6 to TRBJ2-1; 10 nucleotides line up with TRBD2. Germline CDR1 reads SGHDT; CDR2 reads YYEEEE. This CDR3 spans 18 amino acids. J was trimmed by 9 bases and V by 2 bases; bases with no gene match: 17. The CDR3 sequence: CASSFRTSGLITRGEQFF. CDR3 coding DNA: TGTGCCAGCAGCTTCCGGACTAGCGGCCTAATCACGCGAGGTGAGCAGTTCTTC.

The chain links TRBV23-1 to TRBJ2-7, with D perhaps TRBD1 (6 bases). TRBV23-1 is an open reading frame whose function is uncertain. This CDR3 has 14 amino acids. Trimming removed 3 bases from V and 2 bases from J, with 11 bases in between. The CDR3 is CASSQPGETYEQYF. DNA of the CDR3: TGCGCCAGCAGTCAGCCAGGGGAAACCTACGAGCAGTACTTC.

The chain uses TRBV18 and TRBJ1-2; 9 bases line up with TRBD1. Germline-derived CDR1 and CDR2 are KGHSH and LQKENI. V gave up 4 bases and J gave up 8 bases; unmatched junction bases: 5. This CDR3 is 13 amino acids long. CDR3 nucleotide sequence: TGTGCCAGCTCACAGGGACAGGGAAGGGGCTACACCTTC. Protein sequence: CASSQGQGRGYTF.

The chain is built from TRBV6-5 and TRBJ1-1; D gene unclear. Looked up from germline, CDR1 is MNHEY and CDR2 is SVGAGI. There are 13 residues in the CDR3. Trimming removed 0 bases from V and 6 bases from J, with 8 bases in between. The CDR3 is CASSYSVGAEAFF. The CDR3 nucleotides read TGTGCCAGCAGTTACTCGGTCGGAGCTGAAGCTTTCTTT.

This clone was detected only a few times. V and J are TRBV5-1 and TRBJ2-2; D uncertain. From germline, CDR1 is SGHRS and CDR2 YFSETQ. There are 14 residues in the CDR3. V lost 3 bases to trimming and J lost 4 bases, with 10 bases between them. The CDR3 region is CASSWADLTGELFF. The CDR3, as DNA: TGCGCCAGCAGCTGGGCAGACCTCACCGGGGAGCTGTTTTTT.

This clone showed up just once. The chain combines TRBV27 with TRBJ2-7; a possible D gene is TRBD1 (6 bases). CDR3 length: 14 residues. From germline, CDR1 is MNHEY and CDR2 SMNVEV (reference sequence). Trimming stripped 6 bases from V and 3 bases from J, with 15 bases between. CDR3 nucleotides: TGTGCCAGCAGAGCCAGGGGAAGGGGCTACGAGCAGTACTTC. Translating gives CASRARGRGYEQYF.